Listed here are 27 T cell receptor beta chains from one sample, sequenced in a study of T cell responses to AZD1222 COVID-19 vaccine. The repertoire was sequenced with immunoSEQ multiplex PCR; TCRdb's copy has only in-frame clones and lacks some. The data contain some 190,000 clones, 80% to 95% of them singletons. This sample comprised peripheral blood, obtained 28 days after the second AZD1222 dose. These TCRs come from an adult who received the AZD1222 COVID-19 vaccine.

V and J are TRBV4-1 and TRBJ2-5; 14 nucleotides agree with TRBD2. Unmatched junction bases numbered 5, after V lost 0 bases and J lost 5 bases. The CDR3 sequence is 17 residues long. The V gene's germline CDR1 is MGHRA and CDR2 YSYEKL. Here the CDR3 DNA reads TGCGCCAGCAGCCAAGAGGGACTAGCGGGAGTCGTGGAGACCCAGTACTTC. Protein: CASSQEGLAGVVETQYF.

This clone was picked up one time. V usage is TRBV9 and J usage is TRBJ2-2; D tentatively fits TRBD1 or TRBD2 (6 bases each). Germline V gene sequence: CDR1 SGDLS, CDR2 YYNGEE. The CDR3 spans 16 residues. V was pared by 4 bases and J by 3 bases, with 16 bases between. CDR3: CASSSRRGVDTGELFF. In nucleotides, the CDR3 is TGTGCCAGCAGCTCACGGAGGGGGGTTGACACCGGGGAGCTGTTTTTT. Looking up the rest from reference TRBV9 and TRBJ2-2 gives the full variable domain: DSGVTQTPKHLITATGQRVTLRCSPRSGDLSVYWYQQSLDQGLQFLIQYYNGEERAKGNILERFSAQQFPDLHSELNLSSLELGDSALYFCASSSRRGVDTGELFFGEGSRLTVL.

This chain joins TRBV7-9 and TRBJ1-1; 8 nucleotides align to TRBD1. Trimming removed 7 bases from V and 4 bases from J; junction bases left unmatched: 8. Germline CDR1 is SEHNR and CDR2 is FQNEAQ (reference sequence). There are 14 residues in the CDR3. CDR3 bases: TGTGCCAGCAACCCAGGGGGCATCGGCACTGAAGCTTTCTTT. As protein: CASNPGGIGTEAFF.

The V gene is TRBV2, the J gene TRBJ1-6; the match to TRBD1 covers 7 bases. From germline, CDR1 is SNHLY and CDR2 FYNNEI. The CDR3 is made up of 15 amino acids. V dropped 6 bases and J dropped 5; count of bases not matched to a gene: 7. CDR3 bases: TGTGCCAGCAGCCGGAAGGGGGCCGATAATTCACCCCTCCACTTT. It is translated as CASSRKGADNSPLHF.

The rearrangement links TRBV28 to TRBJ1-3; 7 nucleotides match TRBD1. V lost 6 bases, J lost 0 bases, and 5 bases stayed unmatched. CDR3 length: 15 amino acids. Germline loops: CDR1 MDHEN, CDR2 SYDVKM. CDR3 sequence (DNA): TGTGCCAGCAGGTCATGGGACAGCTCTGGAAACACCATATATTTT. Residues: CASRSWDSSGNTIYF.

This clone was observed a single time. The gene calls are TRBV28 and TRBJ2-7; D not resolved. The CDR3 length is 16 residues. Trimming shortened V by 5 bases and J by 5 bases, and 22 bases separated the two germline ends. Germline values: CDR1 MDHEN, CDR2 SYDVKM. The CDR3: CASSPLVFGLNDEQYF. Written as DNA, the CDR3 is TGTGCCAGCAGTCCCCTGGTGTTTGGGCTCAATGACGAGCAGTACTTC.

The chain joins TRBV6-1 to TRBJ2-1; 11 bases are a match to TRBD2. The V segment lost 0 bases and the J segment 5 bases; nucleotides outside the gene matches: 12. Germline V gives CDR1 MNHNS, CDR2 SASEGT. The CDR3 consists of 19 residues. This CDR3 is CASSEALPYLAGGHNEQFF. The CDR3 DNA reads as TGTGCCAGCAGTGAAGCCCTTCCGTATCTAGCGGGGGGCCACAATGAGCAGTTCTTC.

This chain connects TRBV6-6 to TRBJ2-1; 8 nucleotides align to TRBD2. Germline trimming cut 5 bases from V and 9 bases from J; bases unmatched to any gene: 21. The CDR3 consists of 18 residues. CDR1 is MNHNY, CDR2 SVGAGI, per germline (reference sequence). CDR3 amino acids: CASSQRGAGGLTFPEQFF. The CDR3 bases are TGTGCCAGCAGTCAACGGGGCGCGGGGGGCCTTACTTTCCCTGAGCAGTTCTTC.

V usage is TRBV6-5 and J usage is TRBJ1-3, with D perhaps matching TRBD1 (5 bases). The CDR3 spans 16 residues. The V and J ends lost 3 bases and 4 bases respectively, with 16 bases between them. Germline V gives CDR1 MNHEY, CDR2 SVGAGI. CDR3 nucleotides: TGTGCCAGCAGTTATGGGGACCCTGGGATAGGAAACACCATATATTTT. Amino acid sequence: CASSYGDPGIGNTIYF.

This clone has just one count. The rearrangement joins TRBV30 to TRBJ1-5; 8 positions agree with TRBD1. This CDR3 region has 15 residues. Trimming took 1 base from V and 5 from J; bases not matched to a gene: 7. Germline V gives CDR1 GTSNPN, CDR2 SVGIG (reference sequence). The CDR3, as DNA: TGTGCCTGGAGTGCCCCACAGGGGGTCTATCAGCCCCAGCATTTT. Encoded protein: CAWSAPQGVYQPQHF.

The rearrangement joins TRBV6-5 to TRBJ2-7; perhaps TRBD1 as D (6 bases). Trimming cost V 4 bases and J 3 bases, with 16 bases left between them. The CDR3 runs 15 residues. Germline CDR1 MNHEY, CDR2 SVGAGI. The CDR3 loop reads CASSSDGTPFYEQYF. CDR3 nucleotides: TGTGCCAGCAGTTCCGACGGGACACCTTTCTACGAGCAGTACTTC.

The rearrangement uses TRBV27 and TRBJ1-6; D may be TRBD1 (5 bases). There are 15 residues in the CDR3. The V and J ends lost 3 bases and 4 bases respectively, with 10 bases between them. Germline loops: CDR1 MNHEY, CDR2 SMNVEV (reference sequence). The CDR3 sequence: CASSLGRVYNSPLHF. The CDR3 DNA reads as TGTGCCAGCAGTTTGGGACGCGTGTATAATTCACCCCTCCACTTT.

The V call is TRBV19, the J call TRBJ2-7; weak D call: TRBD2 (6 bases). Germline V lookup: CDR1 LNHDA, CDR2 SQIVND (reference sequence). Deletions cut 5 bases from V and 3 bases from J, with 17 bases between. The length of the CDR3 is 15 residues. CDR3 coding DNA: TGTGCCAGTAGTCACTCCGGGACTGTAAGCTACGAGCAGTACTTC. Translation: CASSHSGTVSYEQYF.

The chain carries TRBV10-1 and TRBJ2-7; D gene unclear. This CDR3 region has 15 residues. V was pared by 4 bases and J by 0 bases, with 13 bases between. Germline V CDR1 and CDR2: WNHNN, SYGVQD (reference sequence). The CDR3 protein is CASSAYKGSSYEQYF. In DNA, the CDR3 is TGCGCCAGCAGTGCATATAAGGGATCCTCCTACGAGCAGTACTTC.

The CDR3 DNA follows: TGTGCCAGCAGTTTATATGGACAGGGCCTTGGTTCGGTCTCACCCCTCCACTTT. Translating gives CASSLYGQGLGSVSPLHF. The chain has TRBV28 and TRBJ1-6, with 8 nucleotides matching TRBD1. The V and J ends lost 1 base and 10 bases, in that order; junction bases with no gene match: 15. The CDR3 runs 18 residues. In germline, CDR1 is MDHEN, CDR2 SYDVKM.

With regard to this clone: The junction and the germline gene differ at one end; a read error may be behind it. The CDR3 loop is CASTLSYNEQFF. DNA of the CDR3: TGTGCCAGCACCTTATCCTACAATGAGCAGTTCTTC. The V gene is TRBV7-9, the J gene TRBJ2-1; D is undetermined. This CDR3 comprises 12 residues. Germline CDR1 reads SEHNR; CDR2 reads FQNEAQ (reference sequence).

The V call is TRBV19, the J call TRBJ1-2, with TRBD1 identical over 9 bases. The CDR3 totals 12 residues. CDR1 is LNHDA and CDR2 is SQIVND in the germline V gene (reference sequence). Trimming removed 11 bases from V and 8 bases from J; junction bases left unmatched: 9. The CDR3 region has the DNA TGTGCCGCAGTGGGACAGGGAGGGGGCTACACCTTC. This gives the protein CAAVGQGGGYTF.

In DNA form, the CDR3 reads TGTGCCAGCAGCGCTCATTGGGACGGAGGCACCTACAATGAGCAGTTCTTC. Protein product: CASSAHWDGGTYNEQFF. The rearrangement joins TRBV5-4 to TRBJ2-1; possibly TRBD1 or TRBD2 for D (5 bases each). The germline V and J ends were trimmed by 4 bases and 2 bases, with 19 bases remaining between them. The length of the CDR3 is 17 residues. Germline V gives CDR1 SGHNT, CDR2 YYREEE (reference sequence).

This chain joins TRBV5-1 and TRBJ2-1; D perhaps matches TRBD2 (7 bases). The CDR3 contains 15 residues. Germline CDR1 is SGHRS and CDR2 is YFSETQ. The V and J ends lost 0 bases and 7 bases respectively, with 14 bases between them. DNA of the CDR3: TGCGCCAGCAGCTTGGATGCGGGGGCCCGGAATGAGCAGTTCTTC. Residues: CASSLDAGARNEQFF. The full variable domain, its missing parts supplied by reference TRBV5-1 and TRBJ2-1, is KAGVTQTPRYLIKTRGQQVTLSCSPISGHRSVSWYQQTPGQGLQFLFEYFSETQRNKGNFPGRFSGRQFSNSRSEMNVSTLELGDSALYLCASSLDAGARNEQFFGPGTRLTVL.

The CDR3 region is CASSFIGTGETQYF. The CDR3 coding sequence is TGTGCCAGCAGCTTTATTGGGACGGGAGAGACCCAGTACTTC. The rearrangement links TRBV7-2 to TRBJ2-5; D could derive from TRBD1 or TRBD2 (5 bases each). The germline V gene encodes CDR1 SGHTA and CDR2 FQGNSA. The CDR3 loop spans 14 amino acids. V was cut by 3 bases and J by 4 bases, with 12 bases left in between.

Of note for this clone: Other DNA sequences in this specimen translate into the identical CDR3. The chain has TRBV3-1 (or the pseudogene TRBV3-2) and TRBJ1-2; D is uncertain. Looked up from germline, CDR1 is LGHDT and CDR2 is YNNKEL (reference sequence). This CDR3 contains 13 residues. V lost 1 base and J 3 bases, leaving 6 bases between the germline ends. The CDR3 nucleotides read TGTGCCAGCAGCCAAGCCGGGGACTATGGCTACACCTTC. Its protein is CASSQAGDYGYTF.

The chain couples TRBV11-3 to TRBJ1-1; no definite D call. Germline V gives CDR1 SGHNT, CDR2 YENEEA. V was clipped by 3 bases and J by 2 bases, with 7 bases between them. The CDR3 runs to 13 residues. This CDR3 reads CASSFTANTEAFF. CDR3 nucleotide sequence: TGTGCCAGCAGCTTTACAGCAAACACTGAAGCTTTCTTT.

In nucleotides, the CDR3 is TGTGCCAGCAGTGAAGCGGGGCTAGAGTTCAACAATGAGCAGTTCTTC. Translated: CASSEAGLEFNNEQFF. This sequence joins TRBV2 and TRBJ2-1; a weak D match, TRBD1 (5 bases). The V and J ends lost 0 bases and 5 bases respectively, with 14 bases between them. The germline CDR1 and CDR2 sequences are SNHLY and FYNNEI. This CDR3 region has 16 residues.

This clone appeared once. This sequence joins TRBV27 and TRBJ1-1; perhaps TRBD1 as D (6 bases). CDR1 MNHEY and CDR2 SMNVEV come from the germline V gene (reference sequence). This CDR3 is built from 14 residues. V shed 6 bases and J shed 11 bases, with 22 bases lying between them. The CDR3 here is CASRPSRQAPGAFF. CDR3 in DNA: TGTGCCAGCAGGCCTTCCCGACAGGCCCCGGGGGCTTTCTTT.

The rearrangement joins TRBV12-3 or TRBV12-4 to TRBJ1-1; possibly TRBD1 for D (5 bases). The CDR3 is 13 amino acids. Between the trimmed V and J ends, which lost 0 bases and 7 bases, there was a span of 9 bases. The CDR3 coding sequence is TGTGCCAGCAGTTTAGCAGGGGAGATTGAAGCTTTCTTT. Translating it yields CASSLAGEIEAFF.

This sequence joins TRBV19 and TRBJ1-2; no clear D. Germline V gene lookup returns CDR1 LNHDA and CDR2 SQIVND (reference sequence). The CDR3 has 12 residues. The germline V and J ends were trimmed by 9 bases and 3 bases, with 11 bases remaining between them. CDR3 region: CASQVSDYGYTF. The CDR3 region has the DNA TGTGCCAGCCAAGTCAGTGACTATGGCTACACCTTC.

This rearrangement joins TRBV18 to TRBJ1-6; D call uncertain. Between the trimmed V and J ends, which lost 3 bases and 9 bases, there was a span of 24 bases. The length of the CDR3 is 18 residues. The germline gives CDR1 KGHSH, CDR2 LQKENI. CDR3 loop: CASSPRALGRQEGSPLHF. The CDR3 nucleotides are TGTGCCAGCTCACCTCGAGCCCTGGGCCGCCAAGAAGGTTCACCCCTCCACTTT.